This is a list of T cell receptor beta chains from one sample in a study of T cell responses to AZD1222 COVID-19 vaccine. Sequencing was performed with immunoSEQ multiplex PCR; in TCRdb, only in-frame clones are kept and a portion is missing. Among some 120,000 clones, 75% to 95% were seen once, and the ten largest hold under 3.5%. This specimen was peripheral blood, taken on day 0 of AZD1222 vaccination. All receptors come from an adult in good health. CDR3s include the opening cysteine and the closing phenylalanine or tryptophan.

V: TRBV7-6
J: TRBJ2-1
CDR3: CASSFRAGGLSNEQFF

V: TRBV11-2
J: TRBJ1-1
CDR3: CASSRTEAFF

V: TRBV4-3
J: TRBJ1-2
CDR3: CASSQDLGPGKDGGYTF

V: TRBV7-8
J: TRBJ1-2
CDR3: CASSLRDRGANYGYTF

V: TRBV7-9
J: TRBJ2-1
CDR3: CASSFSGGRYNEQFF

V: TRBV19
J: TRBJ1-5
CDR3: CASSPRGRKDQPQHF

V: TRBV4-1
J: TRBJ1-2
CDR3: CASSQGQGHYGYTF

V: TRBV7-2
J: TRBJ2-5
CDR3: CASSLARGRGETQYF

V: TRBV7-6
J: TRBJ2-2
CDR3: CASSLREGRTGELFF

V: TRBV4-1
J: TRBJ1-6
CDR3: CASSRSRGLSSPLHF

V: TRBV30
J: TRBJ2-2
CDR3: CASRFDAGEAGELFF

V: TRBV5-6
J: TRBJ2-3
CDR3: CASSLLTSGRKDTQYF

V: TRBV7-9
J: TRBJ2-7
CDR3: CATGDGSYEQYF

V: TRBV4-1
J: TRBJ2-7
CDR3: CASSPLAVSYEQYF

V: TRBV7-2
J: TRBJ2-2
CDR3: CASSPPGTGLTGELFF

V: TRBV28
J: TRBJ1-2
CDR3: CASSLFRGGHGYTF

V: TRBV7-2
J: TRBJ1-6
CDR3: CASSLNKLYNSPLHF

V: TRBV6-1
J: TRBJ1-5
CDR3: CASSDSFDQPQHF